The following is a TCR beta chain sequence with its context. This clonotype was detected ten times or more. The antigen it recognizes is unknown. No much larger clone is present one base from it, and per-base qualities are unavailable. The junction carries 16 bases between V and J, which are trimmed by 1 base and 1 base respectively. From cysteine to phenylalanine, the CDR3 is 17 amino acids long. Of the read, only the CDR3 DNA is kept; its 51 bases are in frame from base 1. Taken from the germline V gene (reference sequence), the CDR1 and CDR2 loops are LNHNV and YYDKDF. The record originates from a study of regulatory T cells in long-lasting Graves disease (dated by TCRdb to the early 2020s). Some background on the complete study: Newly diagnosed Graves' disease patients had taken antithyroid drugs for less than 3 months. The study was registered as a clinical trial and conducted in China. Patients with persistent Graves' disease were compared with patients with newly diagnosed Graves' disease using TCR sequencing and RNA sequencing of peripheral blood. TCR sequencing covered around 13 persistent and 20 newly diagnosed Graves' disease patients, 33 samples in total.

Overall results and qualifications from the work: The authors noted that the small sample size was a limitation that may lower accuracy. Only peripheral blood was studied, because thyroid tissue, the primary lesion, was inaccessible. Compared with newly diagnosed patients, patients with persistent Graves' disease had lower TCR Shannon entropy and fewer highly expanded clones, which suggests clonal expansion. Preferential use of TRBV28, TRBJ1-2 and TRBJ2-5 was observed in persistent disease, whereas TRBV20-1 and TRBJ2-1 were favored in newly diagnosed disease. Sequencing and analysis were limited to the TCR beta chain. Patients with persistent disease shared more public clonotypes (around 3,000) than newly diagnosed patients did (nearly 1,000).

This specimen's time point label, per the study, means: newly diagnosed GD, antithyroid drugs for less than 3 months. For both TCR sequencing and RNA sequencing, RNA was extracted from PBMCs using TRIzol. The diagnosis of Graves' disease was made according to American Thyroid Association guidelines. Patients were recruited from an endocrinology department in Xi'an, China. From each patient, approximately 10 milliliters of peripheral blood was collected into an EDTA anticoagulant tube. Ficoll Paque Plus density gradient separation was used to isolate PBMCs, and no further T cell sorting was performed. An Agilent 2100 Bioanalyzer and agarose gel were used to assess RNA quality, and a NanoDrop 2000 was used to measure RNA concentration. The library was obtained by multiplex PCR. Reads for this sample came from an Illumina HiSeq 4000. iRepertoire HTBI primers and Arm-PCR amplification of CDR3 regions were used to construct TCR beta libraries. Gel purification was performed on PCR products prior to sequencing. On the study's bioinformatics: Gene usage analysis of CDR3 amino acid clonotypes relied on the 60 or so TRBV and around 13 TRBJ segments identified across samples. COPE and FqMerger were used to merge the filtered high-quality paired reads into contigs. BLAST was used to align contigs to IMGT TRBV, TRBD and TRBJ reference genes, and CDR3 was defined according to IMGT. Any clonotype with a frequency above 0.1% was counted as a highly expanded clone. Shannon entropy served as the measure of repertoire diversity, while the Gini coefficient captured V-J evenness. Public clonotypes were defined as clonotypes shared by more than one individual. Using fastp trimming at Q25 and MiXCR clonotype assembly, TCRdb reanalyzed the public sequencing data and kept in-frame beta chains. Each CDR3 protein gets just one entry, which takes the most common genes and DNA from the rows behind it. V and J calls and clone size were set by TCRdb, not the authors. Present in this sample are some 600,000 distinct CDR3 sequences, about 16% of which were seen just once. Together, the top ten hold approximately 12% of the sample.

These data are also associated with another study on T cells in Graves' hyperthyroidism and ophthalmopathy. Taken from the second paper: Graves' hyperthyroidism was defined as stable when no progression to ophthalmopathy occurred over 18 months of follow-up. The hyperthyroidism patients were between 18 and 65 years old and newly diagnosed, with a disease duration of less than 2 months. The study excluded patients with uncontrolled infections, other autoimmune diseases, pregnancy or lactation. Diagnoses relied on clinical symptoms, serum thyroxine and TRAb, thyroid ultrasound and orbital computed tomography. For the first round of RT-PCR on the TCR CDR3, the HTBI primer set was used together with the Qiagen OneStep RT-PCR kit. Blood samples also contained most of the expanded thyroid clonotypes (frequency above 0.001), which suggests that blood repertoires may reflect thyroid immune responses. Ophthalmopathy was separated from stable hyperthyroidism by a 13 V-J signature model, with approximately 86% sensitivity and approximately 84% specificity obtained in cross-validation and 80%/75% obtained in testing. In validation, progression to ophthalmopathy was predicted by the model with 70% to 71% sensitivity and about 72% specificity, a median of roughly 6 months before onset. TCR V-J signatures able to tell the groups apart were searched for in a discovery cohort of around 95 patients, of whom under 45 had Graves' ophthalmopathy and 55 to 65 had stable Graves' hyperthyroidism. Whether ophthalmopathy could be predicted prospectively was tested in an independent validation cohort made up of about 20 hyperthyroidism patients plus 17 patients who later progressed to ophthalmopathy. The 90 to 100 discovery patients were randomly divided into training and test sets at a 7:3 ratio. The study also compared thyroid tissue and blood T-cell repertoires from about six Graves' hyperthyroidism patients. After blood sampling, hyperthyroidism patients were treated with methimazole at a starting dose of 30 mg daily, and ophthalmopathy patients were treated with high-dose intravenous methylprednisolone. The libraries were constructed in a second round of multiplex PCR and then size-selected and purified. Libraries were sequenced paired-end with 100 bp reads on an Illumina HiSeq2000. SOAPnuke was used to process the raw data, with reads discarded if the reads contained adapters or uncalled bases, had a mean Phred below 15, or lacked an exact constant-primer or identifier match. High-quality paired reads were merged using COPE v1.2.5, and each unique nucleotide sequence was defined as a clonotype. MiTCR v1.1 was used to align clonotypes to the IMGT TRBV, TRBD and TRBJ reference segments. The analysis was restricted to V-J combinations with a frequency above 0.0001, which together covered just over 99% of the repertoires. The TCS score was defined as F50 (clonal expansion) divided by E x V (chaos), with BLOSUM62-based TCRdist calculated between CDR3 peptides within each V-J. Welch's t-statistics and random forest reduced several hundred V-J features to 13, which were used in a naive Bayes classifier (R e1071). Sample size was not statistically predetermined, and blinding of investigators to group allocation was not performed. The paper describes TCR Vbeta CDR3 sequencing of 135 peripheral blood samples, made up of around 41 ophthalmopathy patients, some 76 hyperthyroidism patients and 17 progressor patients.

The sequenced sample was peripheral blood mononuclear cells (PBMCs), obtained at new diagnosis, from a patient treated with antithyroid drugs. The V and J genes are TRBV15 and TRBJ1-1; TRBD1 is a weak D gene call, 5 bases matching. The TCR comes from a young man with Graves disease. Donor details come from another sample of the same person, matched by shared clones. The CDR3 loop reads CATSRGVEAGRNTEAFF. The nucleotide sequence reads TGTGCCACCAGCAGAGGGGTTGAAGCAGGGAGGAACACTGAAGCTTTCTTT.